This is a list of T cell receptor beta chains from one sample in a study of shared T cell receptors in the human thymus. Assay: immunoSEQ multiplex PCR; the TCRdb copy retains only in-frame clones and omits some. The table includes 500,000 to 550,000 clones, 75% to 80% detected once. These data were likewise used in another study, on human thymus T cells.

Sequenced material: thymocytes. These receptor sequences come from a boy in the first two years of life with a congenital heart defect. The conserved cysteine and the conserved F or W are not part of the CDR3 here. Each record gives: J gene, V gene, D gene, CDR3 protein. D genes are given only for firm matches.

TRBJ2-3 | TRBV14 | TRBD2 | ASSPPRTSGNDTQY
TRBJ1-2 | TRBV29-1 | . | SVVAPGGYGYT
TRBJ2-7 | TRBV30 | TRBD2 | AWRGGREGHEQY
TRBJ2-7 | TRBV19 | TRBD1 | ASSTPDRVNEQY
TRBJ1-5 | TRBV28 | . | ASTVYKTGGQPQH
TRBJ2-7 | TRBV27 | . | ASSLSPGTPSTYEQY
TRBJ2-2 | TRBV25-1 | . | ASRSGTSNTGELF
TRBJ2-7 | TRBV30 | TRBD2 | AWATWGPGGPYEQY
TRBJ1-1 | TRBV15 | . | ATSSRGNTEAF
TRBJ2-7 | TRBV5-1 | TRBD2 | ASSLELAGDWYEQY
TRBJ1-2 | TRBV4-3 | TRBD1 | ASSQDFLGPTGGYGYT
TRBJ2-3 | TRBV11-2 | . | ASSHTDTQY